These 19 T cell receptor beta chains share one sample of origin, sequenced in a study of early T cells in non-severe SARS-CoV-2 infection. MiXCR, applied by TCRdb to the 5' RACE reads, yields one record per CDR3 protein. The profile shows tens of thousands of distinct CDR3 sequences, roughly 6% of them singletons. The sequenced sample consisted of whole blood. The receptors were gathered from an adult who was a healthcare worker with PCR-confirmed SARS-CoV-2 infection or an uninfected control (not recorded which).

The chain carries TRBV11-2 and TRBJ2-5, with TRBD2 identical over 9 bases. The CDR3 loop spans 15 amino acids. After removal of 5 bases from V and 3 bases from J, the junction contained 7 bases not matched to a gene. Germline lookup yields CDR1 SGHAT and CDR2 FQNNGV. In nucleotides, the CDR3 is TGTGCCAGCAGCCCCAGGTTAGCGGGAGAAGAGACCCAGTACTTC. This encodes CASSPRLAGEETQYF.

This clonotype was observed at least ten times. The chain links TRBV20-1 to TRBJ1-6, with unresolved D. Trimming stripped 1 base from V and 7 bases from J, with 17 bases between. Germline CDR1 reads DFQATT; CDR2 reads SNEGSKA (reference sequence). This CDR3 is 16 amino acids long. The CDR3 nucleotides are TGCAGTGCTAGAGCGGGCTTAGAGGAAATCAATTCACCCCTCCACTTT. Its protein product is CSARAGLEEINSPLHF.

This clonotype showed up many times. CDR3 region: CASSEPPQRAFF. DNA of the CDR3: TGTGCCAGCAGTGAACCCCCTCAGCGAGCTTTCTTT. The chain combines TRBV25-1 with TRBJ1-1; D remains ambiguous. V dropped 2 bases and J dropped 10 bases, with 11 bases sitting between them. Germline V gives CDR1 MGHDK, CDR2 SYGVNS. The CDR3 runs to 12 residues.

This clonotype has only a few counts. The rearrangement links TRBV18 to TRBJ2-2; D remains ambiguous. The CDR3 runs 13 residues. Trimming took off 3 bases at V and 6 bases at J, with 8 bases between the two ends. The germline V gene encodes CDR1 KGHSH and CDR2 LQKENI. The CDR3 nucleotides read TGTGCCAGCTCACCGCAGAATGCCGGGGAGCTGTTTTTT. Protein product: CASSPQNAGELFF.

This CDR3 reads CSAKATGSTF. DNA of the CDR3: TGCAGTGCTAAAGCGACAGGTTCAACCTTC. The V and J genes are TRBV20-1 and TRBJ1-2; D is perhaps TRBD1 (6 bases). Trimming removed 4 bases from V and 14 bases from J, with 14 bases in between. Germline lookup yields CDR1 DFQATT and CDR2 SNEGSKA (reference sequence). The CDR3 is 10 amino acids.

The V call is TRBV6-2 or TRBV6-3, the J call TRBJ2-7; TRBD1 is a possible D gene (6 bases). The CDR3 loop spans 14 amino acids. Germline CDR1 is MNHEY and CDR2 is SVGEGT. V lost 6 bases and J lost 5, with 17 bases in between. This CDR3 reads CASSQVAGVDEQYF. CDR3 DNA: TGTGCCAGCAGCCAAGTAGCAGGGGTCGACGAGCAGTACTTC.

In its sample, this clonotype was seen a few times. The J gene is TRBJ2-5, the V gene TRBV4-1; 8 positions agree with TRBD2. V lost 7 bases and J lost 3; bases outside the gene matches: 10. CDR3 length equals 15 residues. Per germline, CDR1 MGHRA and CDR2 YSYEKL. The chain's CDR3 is CASTRDDGGEETQYF. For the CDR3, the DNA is TGCGCCAGCACCCGGGACGACGGGGGGGAAGAGACCCAGTACTTC.

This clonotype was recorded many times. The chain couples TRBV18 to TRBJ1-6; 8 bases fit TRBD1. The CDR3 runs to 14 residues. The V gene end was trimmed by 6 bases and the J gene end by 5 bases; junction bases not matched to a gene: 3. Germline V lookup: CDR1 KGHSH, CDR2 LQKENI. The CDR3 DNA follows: TGTGCCAGCTCGCAGGGGGCTAATAATTCACCCCTCCACTTT. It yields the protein CASSQGANNSPLHF.

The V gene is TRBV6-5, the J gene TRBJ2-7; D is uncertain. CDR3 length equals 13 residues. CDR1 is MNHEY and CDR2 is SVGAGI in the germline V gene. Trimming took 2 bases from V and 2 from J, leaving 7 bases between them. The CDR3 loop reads CASSYASAYEQYF. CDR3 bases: TGTGCCAGCAGTTACGCGTCAGCCTACGAGCAGTACTTC.

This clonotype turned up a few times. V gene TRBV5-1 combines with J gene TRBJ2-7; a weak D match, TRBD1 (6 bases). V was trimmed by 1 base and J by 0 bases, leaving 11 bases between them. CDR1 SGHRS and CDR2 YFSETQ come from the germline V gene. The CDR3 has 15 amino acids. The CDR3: CASSLPGQISYEQYF. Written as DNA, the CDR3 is TGCGCCAGCAGCTTGCCCGGACAGATCTCCTACGAGCAGTACTTC.

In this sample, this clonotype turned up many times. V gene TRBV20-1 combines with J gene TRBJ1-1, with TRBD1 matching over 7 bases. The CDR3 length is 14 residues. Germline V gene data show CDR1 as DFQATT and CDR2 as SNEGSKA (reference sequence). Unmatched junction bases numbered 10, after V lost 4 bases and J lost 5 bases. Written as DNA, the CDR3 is TGCAGTGCTACTCCCGCGACAGGGAGAACTGAAGCTTTCTTT. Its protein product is CSATPATGRTEAFF.

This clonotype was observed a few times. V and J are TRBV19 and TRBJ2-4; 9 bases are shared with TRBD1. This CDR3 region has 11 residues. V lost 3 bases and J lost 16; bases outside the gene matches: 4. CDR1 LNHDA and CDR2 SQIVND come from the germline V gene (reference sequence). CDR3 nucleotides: TGTGCCAGTAGTATCGGGACAGGGCACTACTTC. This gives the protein CASSIGTGHYF.

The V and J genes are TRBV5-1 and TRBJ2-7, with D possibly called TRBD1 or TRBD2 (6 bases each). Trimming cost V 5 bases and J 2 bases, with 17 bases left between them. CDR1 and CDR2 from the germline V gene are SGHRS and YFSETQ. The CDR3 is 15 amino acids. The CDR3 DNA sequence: TGCGCCAGCAGTCACCGGGGGCCCGACACCTACGAGCAGTACTTC. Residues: CASSHRGPDTYEQYF.

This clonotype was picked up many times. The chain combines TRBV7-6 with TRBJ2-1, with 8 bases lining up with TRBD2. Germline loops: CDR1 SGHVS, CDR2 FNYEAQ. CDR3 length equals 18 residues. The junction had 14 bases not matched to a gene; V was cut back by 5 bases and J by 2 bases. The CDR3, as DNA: TGTGCCAGCAGCGCTGCCGGGGGGCTAGCGGGTACCTACAATGAGCAGTTCTTC. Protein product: CASSAAGGLAGTYNEQFF.

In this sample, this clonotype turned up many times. The CDR3 region is CAARDRKNYGYTF. In DNA form, the CDR3 reads TGTGCCGCCCGGGACAGAAAGAACTATGGCTACACCTTC. This chain connects TRBV2 to TRBJ1-2; 7 nucleotides match TRBD1. Losses at the gene ends were 11 bases for V and 2 bases for J; bases not matched to a gene: 8. Germline assignment: CDR1 SNHLY and CDR2 FYNNEI. This CDR3 is built from 13 residues.

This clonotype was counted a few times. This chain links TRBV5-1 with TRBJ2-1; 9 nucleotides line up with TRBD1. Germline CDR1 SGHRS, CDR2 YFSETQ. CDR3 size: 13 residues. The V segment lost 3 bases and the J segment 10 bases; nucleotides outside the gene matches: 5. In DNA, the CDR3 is TGCGCCAGCAGCTGGGGACAGGGAACGGAGCAGTTCTTC. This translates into CASSWGQGTEQFF. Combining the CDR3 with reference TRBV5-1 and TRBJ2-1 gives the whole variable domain KAGVTQTPRYLIKTRGQQVTLSCSPISGHRSVSWYQQTPGQGLQFLFEYFSETQRNKGNFPGRFSGRQFSNSRSEMNVSTLELGDSALYLCASSWGQGTEQFFGPGTRLTVL.

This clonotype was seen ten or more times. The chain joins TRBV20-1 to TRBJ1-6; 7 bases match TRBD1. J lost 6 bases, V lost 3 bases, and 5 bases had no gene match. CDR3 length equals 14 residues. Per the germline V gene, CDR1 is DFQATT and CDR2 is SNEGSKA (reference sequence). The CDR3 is CSASNRGGNSPLHF. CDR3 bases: TGCAGTGCTAGTAACAGGGGTGGTAATTCACCCCTCCACTTT.

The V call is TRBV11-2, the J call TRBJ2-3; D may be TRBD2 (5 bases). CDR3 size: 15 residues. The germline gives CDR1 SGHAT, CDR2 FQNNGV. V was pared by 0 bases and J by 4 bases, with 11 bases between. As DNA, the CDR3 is TGTGCCAGCAGCTTAGAAGCTACAGCGGCAGATACGCAGTATTTT. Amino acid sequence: CASSLEATAADTQYF.

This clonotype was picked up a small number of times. CDR3 in amino acids: CSVPVNRVEGSYEQYF. CDR3 coding DNA: TGCAGCGTTCCAGTGAACAGGGTAGAAGGCTCCTACGAGCAGTACTTC. This chain joins TRBV29-1 and TRBJ2-7; TRBD1 is a possible D gene (6 bases). The V end lost 5 bases, the J end lost 0 bases, and 20 bases lay between the germline ends. The germline V gene has CDR1 SQVTM and CDR2 ANQGSEA. The CDR3 extends over 16 amino acids.